Below, 21 T cell receptor beta chains from the same sample are listed, as sequenced in a study of regulatory T cells in long-lasting Graves disease. The time point here: newly diagnosed GD, antithyroid drugs for less than 3 months. RNA extracted from PBMCs served as the sequencing template. Libraries of TCR beta came from iRepertoire HTBI primers plus Arm-PCR of CDR3 regions. TCRdb re-called the multiplex PCR reads with MiXCR, one entry per CDR3 protein. The sample carries over 500,000 distinct CDR3 sequences, around 15% recorded once. These records were also assigned to another study, of T cells in Graves' hyperthyroidism and ophthalmopathy.

This sample comprised peripheral blood mononuclear cells (PBMCs), obtained at new diagnosis, from a patient treated with antithyroid drugs. The receptors were gathered from a woman under 40 with Graves disease.

The chain joins TRBV7-2 to TRBJ1-1; D gene unclear. Germline V gene lookup returns CDR1 SGHTA and CDR2 FQGNSA. Between the trimmed V and J ends, which lost 5 bases and 2 bases, there was a span of 12 bases. The CDR3 contains 14 residues. CDR3 DNA: TGTGCCAGCAGCCCACACGCGGACAACACTGAAGCTTTCTTT. Amino acid sequence: CASSPHADNTEAFF.

This clonotype was detected only a few times. The rearrangement links TRBV6-1 to TRBJ2-7; TRBD1 might be the D (5 bases). Trimming removed 8 bases from V and 4 bases from J, with 15 bases in between. Germline V gene sequence: CDR1 MNHNS, CDR2 SASEGT. This CDR3 is built from 13 residues. The CDR3 nucleotides read TGTGCCAGCCTAGAAAAAAGGGGATACGAGCAGTACTTC. Amino acid sequence: CASLEKRGYEQYF.

The table lists this clonotype with many counts. The V call is TRBV7-8, the J call TRBJ1-1; D is uncertain. Germline lookup yields CDR1 SGHVS and CDR2 FQNEAQ. Deletions cut 1 base from V and 0 bases from J, with 12 bases between. The CDR3 is 16 amino acids. The CDR3 here is CASSLELVAVNTEAFF. CDR3 coding DNA: TGTGCCAGCAGCTTAGAACTTGTCGCCGTGAACACTGAAGCTTTCTTT. The variable domain in full, with the rest retrieved from reference TRBV7-8 and TRBJ1-1, is GAGVSQSPRYKVAKRGQDVALRCDPISGHVSLFWYQQALGQGPEFLTYFQNEAQLDKSGLPSDRFFAERPEGSVSTLKIQRTQQEDSAVYLCASSLELVAVNTEAFFGQGTRLTVV.

Details on this clonotype: Being one base from a much bigger clone, this may be a read error. The missing conserved phenylalanine or tryptophan at the end of this CDR3 makes a read error likely. V and J are TRBV28 and TRBJ1-5; no clear D gene. Looked up from germline, CDR1 is MDHEN and CDR2 is SYDVKM. The CDR3 contains 13 residues. V was cut by 4 bases and J by 0 bases, with 4 bases left in between. Here the CDR3 DNA reads TGTGCCAGCAGTTACTATAGCAATCAGCCCCAGCATTCT. Amino acid sequence: CASSYYSNQPQHS.

Worth noting for this clonotype: A much more abundant neighbour one base away suggests this may be a read error. This chain joins TRBV28 and TRBJ2-1; tentative D call: TRBD2 (6 bases). V lost 5 bases and J lost 8, with 22 bases in between. Germline V lookup: CDR1 MDHEN, CDR2 SYDVKM. CDR3 length equals 16 residues. CDR3 bases: TGTGCCAGCAGTCCCCGGGGGATTAGCTTATACGATGAGCAGTTCTTC. It specifies CASSPRGISLYDEQFF.

In this sample, this clonotype turned up many times. J is TRBJ1-1 and V is TRBV27; 7 bases agree with TRBD1. The CDR3 length is 16 residues. The V gene end was trimmed by 4 bases and the J gene end by 0 bases; junction bases not matched to a gene: 8. CDR1 and CDR2 from the germline V gene are MNHEY and SMNVEV (reference sequence). This CDR3 reads CASSSDRLYLNTEAFF. The DNA for the CDR3 is TGTGCCAGCAGTTCGGACAGGTTGTATTTGAACACTGAAGCTTTCTTT.

This clonotype was seen ten or more times. Here the CDR3 reads CASSYGTTLPNEQFF. In DNA form, the CDR3 reads TGTGCCAGCAGCTACGGGACTACCCTACCAAATGAGCAGTTCTTC. This sequence joins TRBV11-2 and TRBJ2-1; the match to TRBD2 covers 7 bases. V lost 4 bases and J lost 7; bases outside the gene matches: 10. Per the germline V gene, CDR1 is SGHAT and CDR2 is FQNNGV. The CDR3 has 15 amino acids.

With respect to this clonotype: Germline is not matched at one junction end, which may reflect a read error. V gene TRBV27 combines with J gene TRBJ2-7; 8 positions match TRBD1. Looked up from germline, CDR1 is MNHEY and CDR2 is SMNVEV (reference sequence). The CDR3 runs to 15 residues. In DNA form, the CDR3 reads TGTGCCACCAGTGATCCCGGGACAGGATCTTACGAGCAGTACTTC. It translates to CATSDPGTGSYEQYF.

This clonotype was picked up many times. The chain combines TRBV15 with TRBJ2-1; 8 nucleotides agree with TRBD2. CDR1 and CDR2 from the germline V gene are LNHNV and YYDKDF (reference sequence). V dropped 0 bases and J dropped 4; count of bases not matched to a gene: 5. The CDR3 is 16 residues long. DNA for the CDR3: TGTGCCACCAGCAGAGATTGGGCTAGCGGGTACAATGAGCAGTTCTTC. This gives the protein CATSRDWASGYNEQFF. The complete variable domain, with remaining parts taken from reference TRBV15 and TRBJ2-1, reads DAMVIQNPRYQVTQFGKPVTLSCSQTLNHNVMYWYQQKSSQAPKLLFHYYDKDFNNEADTPDNFQSRRPNTSFCFLDIRSPGLGDTAMYLCATSRDWASGYNEQFFGPGTRLTVL.

This clonotype was counted at least ten times. Compared with germline, one end of the junction differs, possibly owing to a read error. V and J are TRBV2 and TRBJ2-7, with TRBD2 identical over 8 bases. The CDR3 is 14 amino acids. Germline V gene lookup returns CDR1 SNHLY and CDR2 FYNNEI. The CDR3 spells CASSSGGSYYELYF. Here the CDR3 DNA reads TGTGCCAGCAGTAGCGGGGGTAGTTACTACGAGCTGTACTTC.

This clonotype turned up a few times. The chain uses TRBV6-2 or TRBV6-3 and TRBJ2-3; D may match TRBD1 or TRBD2 (5 bases each). Germline values: CDR1 MNHEY, CDR2 SVGEGT. V gave up 4 bases and J gave up 4 bases, with 15 bases separating them. The CDR3 contains 15 residues. As DNA, the CDR3 is TGTGCCAGCAGTTCCAAGAGGGGTGGGGCAGATACGCAGTATTTT. This encodes CASSSKRGGADTQYF.

As concerns this clonotype: The junction and the germline gene differ at one end; a read error may be behind it. The V gene is TRBV29-1, the J gene TRBJ2-6; D not certain. This CDR3 spans 15 amino acids. Germline V gene data show CDR1 as SQVTM and CDR2 as ANQGSEA. CDR3 coding DNA: TGCGGCGTTGAATTTTTGCTCTCTGGGGCCAACGTCCTGACTTTC. Amino acid sequence: CGVEFLLSGANVLTF.

There are many counts of this clonotype. The V gene is TRBV12-3 or TRBV12-4, the J gene TRBJ1-2, with a possible D match to TRBD1 (6 bases). The CDR3 consists of 16 residues. With 5 bases removed from V and 2 bases from J, the gap between germline ends came to 18 bases. The CDR3 region is CASSRDGQPGNYGYTF. CDR3 coding DNA: TGTGCCAGCAGTAGGGACGGACAGCCTGGAAACTATGGCTACACCTTC.

In its sample, this clonotype was seen a few times. V usage is TRBV5-1 and J usage is TRBJ1-2; a possible D gene is TRBD1 (5 bases). V was trimmed by 0 bases and J by 10 bases, leaving 10 bases between them. There are 12 residues in the CDR3. Germline V gene lookup returns CDR1 SGHRS and CDR2 YFSETQ. This chain's CDR3 is CASSLEGRDYTF. In DNA form, the CDR3 reads TGCGCCAGCAGCTTGGAAGGCAGGGACTACACCTTC.

The chain recombines TRBV18 with TRBJ1-1; D is perhaps TRBD1 (5 bases). The CDR3 spans 17 residues. Germline loops: CDR1 KGHSH, CDR2 LQKENI. Trimming took off 4 bases at V and 4 bases at J, with 22 bases between the two ends. CDR3 in DNA: TGTGCCAGCTCACTGACCCTGGGGCGGGAGGTGGGCACTGAAGCTTTCTTT. It encodes CASSLTLGREVGTEAFF.

This clonotype was detected a few times. The V gene is TRBV4-1, the J gene TRBJ2-1, with D perhaps TRBD2 (6 bases). The V gene's germline CDR1 is MGHRA and CDR2 YSYEKL. The V end lost 2 bases, the J end lost 4 bases, and 15 bases lay between the germline ends. The CDR3 extends over 16 amino acids. CDR3 nucleotides: TGCGCCAGCAGCCAATATGTTCCTAGCGATTACAATGAGCAGTTCTTC. Amino acids: CASSQYVPSDYNEQFF.

The chain combines TRBV6-5 with TRBJ1-6, with D possibly matching TRBD1 (5 bases). Germline lookup yields CDR1 MNHEY and CDR2 SVGAGI. V was trimmed by 2 bases and J by 9 bases, leaving 11 bases between them. This CDR3 spans 14 amino acids. The CDR3 sequence is CASSYEWGSSPLHF. In DNA form, the CDR3 reads TGTGCCAGCAGTTACGAGTGGGGCAGTTCACCCCTCCACTTT.

The gene calls are TRBV5-1 and TRBJ2-6; TRBD1 matches 7 bases. J lost 0 bases, V lost 4 bases, and 7 bases had no gene match. The CDR3 runs to 17 residues. Germline V gene data show CDR1 as SGHRS and CDR2 as YFSETQ. CDR3 DNA sequence: TGCGCCAGCAGCCGGACAGGCCCTCTCTCTGGGGCCAACGTCCTGACTTTC. Amino acid sequence: CASSRTGPLSGANVLTF.

This clonotype was picked up a small number of times. CDR3 in DNA: TGCAGTGCTAGTAACAATGAGCAGTTCTTC. The encoded protein is CSASNNEQFF. The V gene is TRBV20-1, the J gene TRBJ2-1, with D uncertain. Germline V gene data show CDR1 as DFQATT and CDR2 as SNEGSKA (reference sequence). With 3 bases removed from V and 5 bases from J, the gap between germline ends came to 2 bases. CDR3 length: 10 residues.

The chain is built from TRBV19 and TRBJ2-7; D gene uncertain. The V gene's germline CDR1 is LNHDA and CDR2 SQIVND (reference sequence). The ends were cut back, 6 bases at V and 7 bases at J, with 16 bases in the middle. The CDR3 sequence is 13 residues long. In DNA form, the CDR3 reads TGTGCCAGTAGCCCTGACCCGTTACGAGAGCAGTACTTC. Its translation: CASSPDPLREQYF.

This clonotype showed up just a few times. CDR3 nucleotide sequence: TGTGCCAGCAGCTCCGACATCCTTTCGGGGGAGCTGTTTTTT. Its protein is CASSSDILSGELFF. The chain employs TRBV7-9 and TRBJ2-2; D remains ambiguous. The V gene's germline CDR1 is SEHNR and CDR2 FQNEAQ (reference sequence). The ends were cut back, 4 bases at V and 8 bases at J, with 14 bases in the middle. CDR3 size: 14 residues.